This T cell receptor (beta chain) was captured by sequencing in a study of T cell responses to AZD1222 COVID-19 vaccine. Concerning this clone itself: What it binds is unknown.

Measured with immunoSEQ multiplex PCR; TCRdb has only the in-frame clones, and not every one. The sample holds 140,000 to 150,000 clones, more than 70% seen once. This CDR3 spans 13 amino acids. V gave up 6 bases and J gave up 3 bases, with 13 bases separating them. Looked up from germline, CDR1 is SGHDT and CDR2 is YYEEEE. Study-level results: The study identified only five to seven AZD1222 recipients as seropositive at baseline. The study reported that nearly half of spike-specific TCRs target unmutated variant regions. Clonal diversity was possibly underestimated; the donors were predominantly white British and more often female. Vaccine-associated CD4 TCRs spanned spike, dominant at 160-218 and 743-854.

The chain is built from TRBV5-6 and TRBJ2-7; D might be TRBD2 (6 bases). The receptor was derived from an adult who received the AZD1222 COVID-19 vaccine. The sample consisted of peripheral blood, taken 28 days after the second AZD1222 dose. CDR3 bases: TGTGCCAGCACCCGGGGACTGAACTACGAGCAGTACTTC. Translation gives CASTRGLNYEQYF.